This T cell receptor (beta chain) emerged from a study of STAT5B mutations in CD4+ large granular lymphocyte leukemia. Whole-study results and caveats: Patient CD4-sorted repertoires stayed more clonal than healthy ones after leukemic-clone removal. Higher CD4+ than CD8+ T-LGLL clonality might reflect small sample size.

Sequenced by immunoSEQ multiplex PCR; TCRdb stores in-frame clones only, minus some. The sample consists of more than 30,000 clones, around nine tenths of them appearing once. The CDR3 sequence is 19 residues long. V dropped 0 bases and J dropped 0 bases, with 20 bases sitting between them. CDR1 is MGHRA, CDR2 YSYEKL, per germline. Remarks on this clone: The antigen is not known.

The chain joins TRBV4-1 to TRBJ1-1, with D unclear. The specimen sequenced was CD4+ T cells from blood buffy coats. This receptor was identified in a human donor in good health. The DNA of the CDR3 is TGCGCCAGCAGCCAAGATCCTCAGCCAGGCCGTTTCATGAACACTGAAGCTTTCTTT. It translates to CASSQDPQPGRFMNTEAFF.